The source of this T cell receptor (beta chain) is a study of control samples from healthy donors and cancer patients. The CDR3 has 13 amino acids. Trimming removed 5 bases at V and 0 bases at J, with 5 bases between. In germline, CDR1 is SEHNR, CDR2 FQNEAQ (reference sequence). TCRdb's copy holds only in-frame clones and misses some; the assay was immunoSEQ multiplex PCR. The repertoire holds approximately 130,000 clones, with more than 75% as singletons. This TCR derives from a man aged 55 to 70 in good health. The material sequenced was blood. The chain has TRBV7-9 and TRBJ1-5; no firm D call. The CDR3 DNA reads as TGTGCCAGCAGCCCCAATAGCAATCAGCCCCAGCATTTT. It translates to CASSPNSNQPQHF.